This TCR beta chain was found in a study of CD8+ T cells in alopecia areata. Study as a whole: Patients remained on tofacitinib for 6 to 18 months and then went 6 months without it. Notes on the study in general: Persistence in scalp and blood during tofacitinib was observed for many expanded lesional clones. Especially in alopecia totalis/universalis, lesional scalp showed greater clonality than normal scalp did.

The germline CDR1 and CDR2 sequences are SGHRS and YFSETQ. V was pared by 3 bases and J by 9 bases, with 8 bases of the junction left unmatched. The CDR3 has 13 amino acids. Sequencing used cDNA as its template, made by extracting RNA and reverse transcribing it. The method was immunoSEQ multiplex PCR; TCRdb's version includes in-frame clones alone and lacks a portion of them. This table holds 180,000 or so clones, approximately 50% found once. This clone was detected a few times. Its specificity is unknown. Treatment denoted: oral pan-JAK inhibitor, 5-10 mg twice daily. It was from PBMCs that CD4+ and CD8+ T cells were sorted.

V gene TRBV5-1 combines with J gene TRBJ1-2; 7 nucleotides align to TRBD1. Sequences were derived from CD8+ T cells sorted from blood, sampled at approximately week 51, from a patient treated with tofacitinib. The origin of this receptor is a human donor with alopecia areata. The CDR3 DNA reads TGCGCCAGCAGCTCAGGACAGGAGACCCGCTACACCTTC. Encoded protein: CASSSGQETRYTF.